This TCR beta chain was documented in a study of blood T cell repertoires in COVID-19. Overall study context: Both acute and convalescent COVID-19 samples were obtained from the United States, Italy and Spain. PBMCs, B-cell-depleted T cells, or T cells provided the cDNA or gDNA that made up the material.

The CDR3 loop spans 17 amino acids. CDR1 and CDR2 (germline): SEHNR, FQNEAQ (reference sequence). V lost 1 base and J lost 5; bases outside the gene matches: 10. The authors' processing: Amplification of reference gene primers provided the estimated nucleated cell counts. TCRdb's copy holds only in-frame clones and misses some; the assay was immunoSEQ multiplex PCR. That table gives V, J and clone size, and the DNA gave D and trimming. The sample holds 350,000 to 500,000 clones; around nine tenths are singletons and the top ten take 0.7% to 0.85%. The chain couples TRBV7-9 to TRBJ2-7; TRBD2 agrees at 11 bases. The sequenced sample consisted of peripheral blood. This sequence originates from a man younger than 35 with COVID-19, enrolled during active disease. The CDR3 spells CASSLVSGRVTIDEQYF. CDR3 bases: TGTGCCAGCAGCTTAGTTAGCGGGAGGGTAACGATCGACGAGCAGTACTTC.